This T cell receptor (beta chain) was obtained from a study of neurological immune-mediated disorders. General study points: Sharing of CDR3 amino acid sequences among expanded clones across subjects was absent, suggesting private repertoires in all groups.

Each TCR transcript was tagged with a 10-nucleotide random UMI during 5'RACE. TCRdb called the 5' RACE reads again in MiXCR, with one record for every CDR3 protein. The profile shows under 40,000 distinct CDR3 sequences, less than 9% of them singletons. Germline CDR1 SGHTA, CDR2 FQGNSA. The CDR3 length is 14 residues. The ends were cut back, 5 bases at V and 4 bases at J, with 13 bases in the middle. This clonotype was counted many times. Antigen unknown. This rearrangement joins TRBV7-2 to TRBJ2-3, with D uncertain. The source material was CD4+ T cells from blood. This clonotype was obtained from a man aged 50 or older in good health. The CDR3 DNA is TGTGCCAGCAGCCGAGAAACCATTGCAGATACGCAGTATTTT. This gives the protein CASSRETIADTQYF.